This T cell receptor beta chain was captured by sequencing in a study of blood T cell repertoires in COVID-19. Sequencing was performed with immunoSEQ multiplex PCR; in TCRdb, only in-frame clones are kept and a portion is missing. This table has some 62,000 clones, approximately 80% appearing once. In germline, CDR1 is PRHDT, CDR2 FYEKMQ (reference sequence). The CDR3 runs 13 residues. V lost 7 bases to trimming and J lost 1 base, with 10 bases between them. The rearrangement joins TRBV13 to TRBJ2-5, with TRBD1 as a possible D gene (6 bases). Sequenced input: PBMCs or T cells enriched from blood (not recorded which). The receptor was isolated from a middle-aged woman with acute COVID-19. CDR3 DNA sequence: TGTGCCAGCAAGCAGGGGTTCCAAGAGACCCAGTACTTC. Protein: CASKQGFQETQYF.